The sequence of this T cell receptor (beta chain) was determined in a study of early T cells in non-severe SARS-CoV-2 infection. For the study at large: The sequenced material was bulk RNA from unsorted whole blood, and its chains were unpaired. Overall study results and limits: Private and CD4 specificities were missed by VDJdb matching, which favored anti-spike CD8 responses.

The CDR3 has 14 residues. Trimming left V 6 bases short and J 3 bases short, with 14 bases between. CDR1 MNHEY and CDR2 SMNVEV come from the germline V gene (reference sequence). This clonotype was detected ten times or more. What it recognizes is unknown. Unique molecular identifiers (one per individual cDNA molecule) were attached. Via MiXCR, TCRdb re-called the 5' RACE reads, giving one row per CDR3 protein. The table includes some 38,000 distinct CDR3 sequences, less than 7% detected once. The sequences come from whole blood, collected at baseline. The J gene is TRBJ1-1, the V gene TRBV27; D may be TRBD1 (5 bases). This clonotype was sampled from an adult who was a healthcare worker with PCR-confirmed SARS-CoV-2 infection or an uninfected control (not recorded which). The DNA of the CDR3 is TGTGCCAGCAGCAGCAGACAGTCTCACACTGAAGCTTTCTTT. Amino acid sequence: CASSSRQSHTEAFF.